A selection of T cell receptor beta chains follows, all from one sample in a study of blood T cell repertoires in COVID-19. The protocol was immunoSEQ multiplex PCR, while the TCRdb copy is restricted to in-frame clones and leaves out a portion. Found here are about 140,000 clones, roughly 80% of them singletons; the top ten hold 8.6%. What was sequenced was peripheral blood. The receptors here all came from a man aged 50-59 years with active or convalescent COVID-19. The CDR3 runs from the conserved cysteine through the conserved F or W. D genes are given only for firm matches. Clone size is stated in some rows and not others, as once, few, many or a class when expanded.

V	D	J	size	CDR3	DNA
TRBV5-4	.	TRBJ2-7	few	CASSLVGGGEQYF	TGTGCCAGCAGCTTGGTCGGGGGTGGCGAGCAGTACTTC
TRBV7-9	TRBD1	TRBJ2-1	few	CASSPFWKGAGEQFF	TGTGCCAGCAGCCCCTTTTGGAAGGGGGCAGGGGAGCAGTTCTTC
TRBV6-5	TRBD1	TRBJ1-1	once	CASTRDRGSTEAFF	TGTGCCAGCACCAGGGACAGGGGGAGCACTGAAGCTTTCTTT
TRBV12-3/TRBV12-4	.	TRBJ2-3	.	CASRRDTDTQYF	TGTGCCAGCAGGCGGGACACAGATACGCAGTATTTT
TRBV30	.	TRBJ1-1	few	CAWSVGRNTEAFF	TGTGCCTGGAGTGTTGGGAGAAACACTGAAGCTTTCTTT
TRBV2	.	TRBJ2-2	.	CASSASGLPGTGELFF	TGTGCCAGCAGTGCCTCGGGACTCCCAGGGACCGGGGAGCTGTTTTTT
TRBV5-1	.	TRBJ2-1	once	CASSPGQSYNEQFF	TGCGCCAGCAGCCCCGGACAGAGCTACAATGAGCAGTTCTTC
TRBV5-8	TRBD2	TRBJ2-2	.	CASSFGLAGAGGELFF	TGTGCCAGCAGCTTCGGACTAGCGGGAGCGGGCGGGGAGCTGTTTTTT
TRBV10-3	.	TRBJ1-4	.	CAIMGGSEKLFF	TGTGCCATCATGGGGGGTAGTGAAAAACTGTTTTTT
TRBV4-1	TRBD2	TRBJ2-4	once	CASSQEAGALAKNIQYF	TGCGCCAGCAGCCAAGAGGCGGGAGCACTAGCCAAAAACATTCAGTACTTC
TRBV6-5	TRBD1	TRBJ2-5	once	CASGFWAGGGETQYF	TGTGCCAGCGGATTTTGGGCAGGGGGCGGAGAGACCCAGTACTTC
TRBV29-1	.	TRBJ1-2	.	CSVERLGGDGYTF	TGCAGCGTTGAGCGGTTAGGCGGCGACGGCTACACCTTC
TRBV3-1/TRBV3-2	.	TRBJ1-6	.	CASSQVYRASPLHF	TGTGCCAGCAGCCAAGTATACAGGGCTTCACCCCTCCACTTT
TRBV25-1	TRBD1	TRBJ1-6	.	CASNTGQGDSPLHF	TGTGCCAGCAACACAGGACAGGGGGATTCACCCCTCCACTTT
TRBV24-1	TRBD1	TRBJ1-2	few	CATSDFRQGVYGYTF	TGTGCCACCAGTGATTTCCGCCAGGGGGTCTATGGCTACACCTTC
TRBV11-1	.	TRBJ2-7	.	CASSSRGAHYEQYF	TGTGCCAGCAGCTCCCGGGGGGCCCACTACGAGCAGTACTTC
TRBV11-2	TRBD1	TRBJ2-1	.	CASSFRPFGTGFNNEQFF	TGTGCCAGCAGCTTTAGGCCTTTTGGGACAGGATTCAACAATGAGCAGTTCTTC
TRBV5-8	.	TRBJ2-7	.	CASSPRDLLYEQYF	TGTGCCAGCAGCCCCCGGGACTTACTCTACGAGCAGTACTTC
TRBV28	.	TRBJ1-5	.	CASSTRRGNSNQPQHF	TGTGCCAGCAGTACCAGAAGGGGGAATAGCAATCAGCCCCAGCATTTT
TRBV5-4	TRBD1	TRBJ1-4	few	CASSLQGAGEKLFF	TGTGCCAGCAGCTTACAGGGGGCGGGGGAAAAACTGTTTTTT
TRBV6-5	TRBD1	TRBJ2-1	.	CASSSGTEDNEQFF	TGTGCCAGCAGTTCCGGGACAGAGGACAATGAGCAGTTCTTC
TRBV24-1	TRBD2	TRBJ2-2	.	CATSDLPGLARGELFF	TGTGCCACCAGTGATTTACCGGGACTAGCTCGCGGGGAGCTGTTTTTT
TRBV11-2	TRBD2	TRBJ2-5	.	CASSRLAGGQGSQYF	TGTGCCAGCAGCCGCCTGGCGGGAGGGCAAGGGTCCCAGTACTTC
TRBV29-1	TRBD2	TRBJ2-5	.	CSVVAGGTQYF	TGCAGCGTTGTGGCGGGGGGGACCCAGTACTTC
TRBV24-1	.	TRBJ2-1	.	CATSDPHNEQFF	TGTGCCACCAGTGACCCCCATAATGAGCAGTTCTTC